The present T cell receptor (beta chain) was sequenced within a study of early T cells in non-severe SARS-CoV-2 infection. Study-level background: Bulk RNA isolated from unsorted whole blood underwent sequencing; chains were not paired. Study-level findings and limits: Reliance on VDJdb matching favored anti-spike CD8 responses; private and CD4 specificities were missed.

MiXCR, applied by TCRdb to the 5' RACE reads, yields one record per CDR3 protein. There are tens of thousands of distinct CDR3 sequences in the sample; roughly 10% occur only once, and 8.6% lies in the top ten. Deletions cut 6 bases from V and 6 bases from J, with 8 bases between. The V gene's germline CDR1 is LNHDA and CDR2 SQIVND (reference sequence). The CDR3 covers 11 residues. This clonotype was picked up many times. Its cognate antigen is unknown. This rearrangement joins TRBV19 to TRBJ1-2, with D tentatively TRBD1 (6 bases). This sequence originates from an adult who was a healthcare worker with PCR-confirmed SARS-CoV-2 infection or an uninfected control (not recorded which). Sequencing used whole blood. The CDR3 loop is CASRYRDGYTF. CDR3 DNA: TGTGCCAGTAGATACAGGGATGGCTACACCTTC.